The T cell receptor (beta chain) described here comes from a study of post-analysis software for immune sequencing data. Overall study results and limits: Patients used about 5 TRBV segments, including TRBV5-6, TRBV5-1 and TRBV20-1, more often than controls.

With 0 bases removed from V and 2 bases from J, the gap between germline ends came to 8 bases. Germline CDR1 is SGDLS and CDR2 is YYNGEE. The CDR3 length is 14 residues. Every TCR beta cDNA library bore unique molecular identifiers. TCRdb re-analysed the PCR reads in MiXCR, keeping a single row per CDR3 protein. In the table there are hundreds of thousands of distinct CDR3 sequences, approximately 57% of which are singletons. About this clonotype: Its antigen is undetermined.

V and J are TRBV9 and TRBJ1-2; D ambiguous. This sequence originates from a girl between 5 and 17 years old with multiple sclerosis. The sample consisted of blood. This CDR3 reads CASSVGNRNYGYTF. CDR3 DNA sequence: TGTGCCAGCAGCGTAGGGAACCGCAACTATGGCTACACCTTC. The variable domain in full, with the rest retrieved from reference TRBV9 and TRBJ1-2, is DSGVTQTPKHLITATGQRVTLRCSPRSGDLSVYWYQQSLDQGLQFLIQYYNGEERAKGNILERFSAQQFPDLHSELNLSSLELGDSALYFCASSVGNRNYGYTFGSGTRLTVV.